This T cell receptor (beta chain) was sequenced during a study of cytomegalovirus exposure and HLA in healthy donors. This clone was found a few times. No antigen is known for it. The ends were cut back, 1 base at V and 2 bases at J, with 9 bases in the middle. There are 15 residues in the CDR3. Germline V CDR1 and CDR2: SGHAT, FQNNGV. Findings and limits, study-wide: According to the study, about 180 TCR beta chains were cytomegalovirus-associated. Indistinguishable V segments such as TRBV6-2 and TRBV6-3 were excluded. In a later analysis, HLA-associated beta chains showed higher expansion and lower generation probabilities than comparable chains. Roughly uniform depth of sequencing across donors was assumed in presence/absence analyses.

The study ran its PCR with 60 Vbeta and 13 Jbeta primers. The table came from immunoSEQ multiplex PCR; TCRdb's copy has only in-frame clones and leaves some out. The repertoire consists of approximately 190,000 clones, with more than 65% occurring once and the leading ten covering approximately 3.6%. Material for sequencing was PBMCs. The rearrangement joins TRBV11-2 to TRBJ1-3; D call uncertain. This TCR came from a man aged 40-49 years in good health and CMV-seropositive. This chain's CDR3 is CASSLGLAAGNTIYF. In DNA, the CDR3 is TGTGCCAGCAGCTTAGGGCTGGCGGCTGGAAACACCATATATTTT. The full variable domain, in which reference TRBV11-2 and TRBJ1-3 provide the parts outside the CDR3, is EAGVAQSPRYKIIEKRQSVAFWCNPISGHATLYWYQQILGQGPKLLIQFQNNGVVDDSQLPKDRFSAERLKGVDSTLKIQPAKLEDSAVYLCASSLGLAAGNTIYFGEGSWLTVV.